The 10 T cell receptor beta chains listed next were all sequenced from one sample in a study of T cell responses to AZD1222 COVID-19 vaccine. The repertoire was sequenced with immunoSEQ multiplex PCR; TCRdb's copy has only in-frame clones and lacks some. The table lists just over 90,000 clones, approximately 92% of them singletons. The sequences come from peripheral blood, collected 28 days after the second AZD1222 dose. These receptors originate from an adult who received the AZD1222 COVID-19 vaccine.

V and J are TRBV19 and TRBJ2-7; D is possibly TRBD2 (6 bases). The CDR3 sequence is 14 residues long. V was cut by 6 bases and J by 3 bases, with 15 bases left in between. Germline V lookup: CDR1 LNHDA, CDR2 SQIVND (reference sequence). The DNA for the CDR3 is TGTGCCAGTAGCCTTACGGAGGGAAGCTACGAGCAGTACTTC. Translated: CASSLTEGSYEQYF. Full variable domain (outside the CDR3, taken from reference TRBV19 and TRBJ2-7): DGGITQSPKYLFRKEGQNVTLSCEQNLNHDAMYWYRQDPGQGLRLIYYSQIVNDFQKGDIAEGYSVSREKKESFPLTVTSAQKNPTAFYLCASSLTEGSYEQYFGPGTRLTVT.

V and J are TRBV4-2 and TRBJ2-3; TRBD1 or TRBD2 may be the D gene (6 bases each). Trimming cost V 1 base and J 1 base, with 12 bases left between them. The CDR3 loop spans 16 amino acids. Germline loops: CDR1 LGHNA, CDR2 YNFKEQ. CDR3 DNA: TGTGCCAGCAGCCAAGGGGGGGCTAGCGGCACAGATACGCAGTATTTT. It encodes CASSQGGASGTDTQYF.

This chain links TRBV23-1 with TRBJ1-5; D not resolved. TRBV23-1 is an open reading frame, and its role is uncertain. The CDR3 totals 14 residues. V was cut by 6 bases and J by 0 bases, with 9 bases left in between. The CDR3 DNA reads TGCGCCAGCAGGGGCAGCCATAGCAATCAGCCCCAGCATTTT. Amino acid sequence: CASRGSHSNQPQHF.

The chain links TRBV11-3 to TRBJ2-7; D is possibly TRBD1 (6 bases). Between the trimmed V and J ends, which lost 0 bases and 3 bases, there was a span of 27 bases. Germline CDR1 and CDR2: SGHNT and YENEEA. This CDR3 comprises 20 residues. The CDR3 coding sequence is TGTGCCAGCAGCTTAGAGTTTAGAAAACAGGGAGCCGACAAACACTACGAGCAGTACTTC. This codes for CASSLEFRKQGADKHYEQYF.

In this sample, this clone turned up once. The chain links TRBV5-1 to TRBJ2-5; 8 bases fit TRBD1. Germline V gene sequence: CDR1 SGHRS, CDR2 YFSETQ. The CDR3 is 16 amino acids. The V and J ends lost 4 bases and 5 bases, in that order; junction bases with no gene match: 13. The CDR3 DNA reads as TGCGCCAGCAGCAGGGTCCCAGGACAGGGCGGGGAGACCCAGTACTTC. The encoded protein is CASSRVPGQGGETQYF.

V is TRBV9 and J is TRBJ2-5; TRBD2 agrees at 10 bases. The V and J ends lost 4 bases and 0 bases, in that order; junction bases with no gene match: 6. CDR1 and CDR2 from the germline V gene are SGDLS and YYNGEE. The length of the CDR3 is 16 residues. CDR3 sequence reads: CASSPWTSGYQETQYF. CDR3 DNA sequence: TGTGCCAGCAGCCCCTGGACTAGCGGATACCAAGAGACCCAGTACTTC.

The J gene is TRBJ1-2, the V gene TRBV5-1, with D possibly matching TRBD1 (6 bases). Germline V gives CDR1 SGHRS, CDR2 YFSETQ. The CDR3 is 15 amino acids. The V and J ends lost 0 bases and 5 bases respectively, with 14 bases between them. CDR3: CASSLAGEGGYGYTF. The CDR3 DNA is TGCGCCAGCAGCTTGGCTGGGGAGGGGGGTTATGGCTACACCTTC.

V is TRBV20-1 and J is TRBJ2-1; D not resolved. Germline assignment: CDR1 DFQATT and CDR2 SNEGSKA (reference sequence). V was shortened by 0 bases and J by 10 bases, with 7 bases between the two germline ends. The CDR3 length is 11 residues. CDR3 sequence (DNA): TGCAGTGCTAGAGAGCTTCGGGAGCAGTTCTTC. This encodes CSARELREQFF.

The genes are TRBV6-6 and TRBJ1-4; D is undetermined. Germline CDR1 and CDR2: MNHNY and SVGAGI (reference sequence). Trimming pared 2 bases from V and 5 bases from J, leaving 15 bases between. The CDR3 extends over 16 amino acids. The DNA for the CDR3 is TGTGCCAGCAGTTACAGAGCAGAATACTCCAATGAAAAACTGTTTTTT. Residues: CASSYRAEYSNEKLFF.

The chain employs TRBV4-2 and TRBJ2-2; possibly TRBD1 or TRBD2 for D (5 bases each). Between the trimmed V and J ends, which lost 0 bases and 4 bases, there was a span of 9 bases. The CDR3 contains 15 residues. Germline V lookup: CDR1 LGHNA, CDR2 YNFKEQ. This CDR3 reads CASSQDGTTTGELFF. The CDR3 nucleotides read TGTGCCAGCAGCCAAGATGGGACCACCACCGGGGAGCTGTTTTTT.